This TCR beta chain was recovered during a study of shared clonotypes between healthy human individuals. Sorted subsets were amplified in replicate PCRs using approximately 0.2 ug DNA, about 30,000 T cell genomes. Authors' processing steps: ImmunoSEQ output held junction-only sequences without quality scores, so filtering differed. Profiled with immunoSEQ multiplex PCR; TCRdb holds only in-frame clones, not every one. Clonal size and the V and J genes are those of that table, whereas D and trimming came from the DNA. The sample lists over a million clones; roughly 96% were seen once. V lost 6 bases to trimming and J lost 1 base; unmatched junction nucleotides: 17. Germline V lookup: CDR1 SGHAT, CDR2 FQNNGV. CDR3 length equals 18 residues.

The receptor's source is a man aged 30 to 45 in good health. This chain joins TRBV11-2 and TRBJ2-7, with TRBD1 matching over 8 bases. The specimen was naive CD4+ T cells sorted from blood. As to subset: CD45RA+ positively selected. The CDR3 DNA sequence: TGTGCCAGCAGAGATAGAGGGAGAAGGACAGGGTCGTCCTACGAGCAGTACTTC. Its protein is CASRDRGRRTGSSYEQYF.